One sample yielded the 11 T cell receptor beta chains listed below, sequenced in a study of lymphopenia after photon versus proton radiotherapy. Clones were sequenced by immunoSEQ multiplex PCR, and TCRdb holds only the in-frame ones, with some missing. The table includes roughly 63,000 clones, around 85% detected once. The sample here was peripheral blood, taken from a patient treated with proton-based radiotherapy. All receptors derive from a man in his fifties or sixties with pancreatic cancer.

The chain carries TRBV28 and TRBJ2-7; D remains unclear. Trimming pared 3 bases from V and 0 bases from J, leaving 3 bases between. Germline values: CDR1 MDHEN, CDR2 SYDVKM. The CDR3 runs to 12 residues. CDR3 in DNA: TGTGCCAGCAGTTTTACCTCCTACGAGCAGTACTTC. It codes for CASSFTSYEQYF. Supplemented by reference TRBV28 and TRBJ2-7, the full variable domain reads DVKVTQSSRYLVKRTGEKVFLECVQDMDHENMFWYRQDPGLGLRLIYFSYDVKMKEKGDIPEGYSVSREKKERFSLILESASTNQTSMYLCASSFTSYEQYFGPGTRLTVT.

The chain has TRBV27 and TRBJ2-1; 12 bases line up with TRBD2. The CDR3 consists of 14 residues. Per the germline V gene, CDR1 is MNHEY and CDR2 is SMNVEV (reference sequence). V dropped 5 bases and J dropped 10; count of bases not matched to a gene: 6. The CDR3 DNA sequence: TGTGCCAGCAGTCGACTAGCGGGAGATGGGGAGCAGTTCTTC. This codes for CASSRLAGDGEQFF.

This clone came up a few times. The rearrangement links TRBV27 to TRBJ2-3; a weak D match, TRBD1 (7 bases). This CDR3 spans 15 amino acids. Germline V gene data show CDR1 as MNHEY and CDR2 as SMNVEV (reference sequence). V lost 2 bases, J lost 3 bases, and 12 bases lay in between. The CDR3 coding sequence is TGTGCCAGCAGTTTAGTCAGGGGGAGGACAGATACGCAGTATTTT. It codes for CASSLVRGRTDTQYF.

This clone has only a few counts. The rearrangement joins TRBV7-9 to TRBJ2-3; D unclear. V was shortened by 6 bases and J by 1 base, with 11 bases between the two germline ends. Germline CDR1 SEHNR, CDR2 FQNEAQ (reference sequence). The CDR3 loop spans 14 amino acids. CDR3 DNA: TGTGCCAGCAGTGTGATTTGGGGCACAGATACGCAGTATTTT. Translated: CASSVIWGTDTQYF. Filled out from reference TRBV7-9 and TRBJ2-3, the complete variable domain reads DTGVSQNPRHKITKRGQNVTFRCDPISEHNRLYWYRQTLGQGPEFLTYFQNEAQLEKSRLLSDRFSAERPKGSFSTLEIQRTEQGDSAMYLCASSVIWGTDTQYFGPGTRLTVL.

This clone is a singleton in its sample. This sequence joins TRBV2 and TRBJ1-2; D perhaps matches TRBD1 (5 bases). The CDR3 is 14 amino acids. Looked up from germline, CDR1 is SNHLY and CDR2 is FYNNEI. V was shortened by 1 base and J by 3 bases, with 9 bases between the two germline ends. The CDR3 DNA reads TGTGCCAGCAGTGAAGGACAGTTATACTATGGCTACACCTTC. Encoded protein: CASSEGQLYYGYTF.

The gene calls are TRBV28 and TRBJ2-7; 7 bases fit TRBD2. This CDR3 has 15 residues. Losses at the gene ends were 5 bases for V and 3 bases for J; bases not matched to a gene: 10. Germline CDR1 and CDR2: MDHEN and SYDVKM. This chain's CDR3 is CASSPPGGSDYEQYF. CDR3 DNA: TGTGCCAGCAGTCCTCCGGGCGGGAGTGACTACGAGCAGTACTTC.

The chain combines TRBV25-1 with TRBJ1-4, with TRBD1 matching 7 bases. CDR1 is MGHDK, CDR2 SYGVNS, per germline. Trimming at V came to 6 bases and at J to 8 bases, leaving 6 bases not matched to a gene. There are 13 residues in the CDR3. For the CDR3, the DNA is TGTGCCAGCAGCGTGACAGGGCTCGAAAAACTGTTTTTT. Protein sequence: CASSVTGLEKLFF.

The rearrangement joins TRBV7-2 to TRBJ2-7, with 7 bases lining up with TRBD2. CDR3 length: 14 amino acids. Germline lookup yields CDR1 SGHTA and CDR2 FQGNSA. Unmatched junction bases numbered 5, after V lost 3 bases and J lost 3 bases. The CDR3 bases are TGTGCCAGCAGCTTTTCGAGGGAGGGCTACGAGCAGTACTTC. Amino acid sequence: CASSFSREGYEQYF.

V gene TRBV29-1 combines with J gene TRBJ1-5; 9 bases are a match to TRBD1. CDR3 size: 15 residues. V was clipped by 4 bases and J by 2 bases; unmatched bases: 6. Germline V gives CDR1 SQVTM, CDR2 ANQGSEA. The DNA for the CDR3 is TGCAGCGTTGTATCGGGACAGGGAGGCAATCAGCCCCAGCATTTT. Translated: CSVVSGQGGNQPQHF.

The rearrangement links TRBV29-1 to TRBJ2-1; 11 nucleotides line up with TRBD2. CDR1 is SQVTM and CDR2 is ANQGSEA in the germline V gene. J gave up 10 bases and V 8 bases, and 13 bases lay outside the gene matches. CDR3 size: 14 residues. This chain's CDR3 is CSSEGSGRDGEQFF. For the CDR3, the DNA is TGCAGCTCTGAAGGTAGCGGGAGGGACGGGGAGCAGTTCTTC.

This clone has only a few counts. V gene TRBV11-3 combines with J gene TRBJ2-7; 8 nucleotides match TRBD2. The CDR3 is made up of 14 amino acids. V lost 5 bases and J lost 5; bases outside the gene matches: 8. CDR1 SGHNT and CDR2 YENEEA come from the germline V gene. The CDR3 region is CASSPGGEHHEQYF. The CDR3 bases are TGTGCCAGCAGCCCCGGGGGGGAGCACCACGAGCAGTACTTC.